Below are 24 T cell receptor beta chains sequenced from a single sample in a study of CD8+CD57+ T cells in acquired aplastic anemia. Genomic DNA provided the template from which TCR beta VDJ and CDR3 profiles were obtained. TCRdb called the reads again in MiXCR, with one record for every CDR3 protein. The table shows roughly 200,000 distinct CDR3 sequences, with 65% occurring only once. Sequenced patients had shown CD8+CD57+ cell expansion by flow cytometry. The sequenced sample was sorted CD4+, CD8+, or CD8+CD57+ T cells (not recorded which) from PBMCs. Receptors were obtained from a human donor with aplastic anemia.

The V and J genes are TRBV3-1 and TRBJ2-5; no definite D call. CDR1 LGHDT and CDR2 YNNKEL come from the germline V gene (reference sequence). This CDR3 is 13 amino acids long. Trimming removed 6 bases from V and 5 bases from J, with 13 bases in between. The CDR3 nucleotides read TGTGCCAGCAGTCCGACCGGTGGGGAGACCCAGTACTTC. This gives the protein CASSPTGGETQYF.

The chain has TRBV7-2 and TRBJ2-5, with unresolved D. The length of the CDR3 is 14 residues. Per the germline V gene, CDR1 is SGHTA and CDR2 is FQGNSA. Trimming removed 1 base from V and 2 bases from J, with 8 bases in between. The DNA of the CDR3 is TGTGCCAGCAGCTTAGGGAATAGACAAGAGACCCAGTACTTC. Translation: CASSLGNRQETQYF.

This clonotype has more than one count but fewer than ten. Mismatch with germline at one junction end may stem from a read error. The chain has TRBV7-7 and TRBJ2-5; D is tentatively TRBD1 or TRBD2 (5 bases each). The CDR3 contains 15 residues. Germline loops: CDR1 SSHAT, CDR2 FNYEAQ (reference sequence). The CDR3 DNA reads TGTGCTAGCAGCTTAGATCAGGGAAGCGGAGAGACCCAGTACTTC. Translating it yields CASSLDQGSGETQYF.

The chain carries TRBV5-4 and TRBJ1-1; D perhaps matches TRBD1 (6 bases). V gave up 0 bases and J gave up 3 bases, with 9 bases separating them. This CDR3 is built from 14 residues. Per the germline V gene, CDR1 is SGHNT and CDR2 is YYREEE (reference sequence). The DNA of the CDR3 is TGTGCCAGCAGCTTGGCCGACAGGTACACTGAAGCTTTCTTT. Translation: CASSLADRYTEAFF.

CDR3 region: CAISEVSRDGETQYF. The CDR3 DNA sequence: TGTGCCATCAGTGAGGTATCCCGGGACGGAGAGACCCAGTACTTC. The rearrangement uses TRBV10-3 and TRBJ2-5; D might be TRBD1 or TRBD2, each matching 5 bases. The ends were cut back, 2 bases at V and 4 bases at J, with 14 bases in the middle. Germline-derived CDR1 and CDR2 are ENHRY and SYGVKD. CDR3 length equals 15 residues.

The gene calls are TRBV2 and TRBJ2-7; D is uncertain. The CDR3 is made up of 12 amino acids. Germline V gene data show CDR1 as SNHLY and CDR2 as FYNNEI. With 3 bases removed from V and 3 bases from J, the gap between germline ends came to 6 bases. Written as DNA, the CDR3 is TGTGCCAGCAGTGAGATGGGCTACGAGCAGTACTTC. Protein: CASSEMGYEQYF.

There are a few counts of this clonotype. The V call is TRBV2, the J call TRBJ2-7; 10 bases align to TRBD1. The V gene's germline CDR1 is SNHLY and CDR2 FYNNEI. The CDR3 runs to 14 residues. The J segment lost 5 bases and the V segment lost 6 bases, leaving 7 bases of the junction unmatched. DNA of the CDR3: TGTGCCAGCAGGCCGGGACAGGGGTCCCACGAGCAGTACTTC. Translating it yields CASRPGQGSHEQYF. Complete variable domain (other parts from reference TRBV2 and TRBJ2-7): EPEVTQTPSHQVTQMGQEVILRCVPISNHLYFYWYRQILGQKVEFLVSFYNNEISEKSEIFDDQFSVERPDGSNFTLKIRSTKLEDSAMYFCASRPGQGSHEQYFGPGTRLTVT.

The chain carries TRBV6-2 or TRBV6-3 and TRBJ2-5; 11 nucleotides line up with TRBD2. CDR1 MNHEY and CDR2 SVGEGT come from the germline V gene. This CDR3 has 14 amino acids. V shed 7 bases, J shed 5 bases, and the junction held 6 bases outside the gene matches. The DNA of the CDR3 is TGTGCCAGCAACAGACTAGCGGGATCCGAGACCCAGTACTTC. Translation: CASNRLAGSETQYF.

This chain joins TRBV7-9 and TRBJ2-7; D remains unclear. Trimming took off 4 bases at V and 6 bases at J, with 10 bases between the two ends. This CDR3 has 12 amino acids. The germline V gene encodes CDR1 SEHNR and CDR2 FQNEAQ (reference sequence). The CDR3 here is CASSSLYVEQYF. DNA for the CDR3: TGTGCCAGCAGCTCACTGTACGTCGAGCAGTACTTC.

About this clonotype itself: One end of the junction is discordant with germline, which a read error may explain. The chain has TRBV5-1 and TRBJ1-2; D ambiguous. Germline lookup yields CDR1 SGHRS and CDR2 YFSETQ. This CDR3 has 12 amino acids. CDR3 DNA sequence: TGTGCCAGCAGCTCCGGGAACTATGGCTACACCTTC. It translates to CASSSGNYGYTF.

The rearrangement uses TRBV7-8 and TRBJ2-1, with D possibly matching TRBD2 (6 bases). Deletions cut 7 bases from V and 5 bases from J, with 15 bases between. The length of the CDR3 is 14 residues. Per germline, CDR1 SGHVS and CDR2 FQNEAQ. CDR3 protein: CASTASSVNNEQFF. DNA for the CDR3: TGTGCCAGCACGGCGTCTAGCGTAAACAATGAGCAGTTCTTC.

This clonotype was counted between two and nine times. The genes are TRBV27 and TRBJ1-1; D unresolved. The germline V and J ends were trimmed by 2 bases and 1 base, with 8 bases remaining between them. This CDR3 is 14 amino acids long. Germline lookup yields CDR1 MNHEY and CDR2 SMNVEV (reference sequence). The CDR3 sequence is CASSLRLPNTEAFF. The DNA for the CDR3 is TGTGCCAGCAGTTTACGACTCCCGAACACTGAAGCTTTCTTT.

The chain employs TRBV7-3 and TRBJ2-2; D uncertain. V was clipped by 0 bases and J by 0 bases, with 8 bases between them. Germline CDR1 is SGHTA and CDR2 is FQGTGA. This CDR3 has 16 residues. The CDR3 DNA is TGTGCCAGCAGCTTAACCGGGCCTACGAACACCGGGGAGCTGTTTTTT. Protein: CASSLTGPTNTGELFF.

This clonotype showed up many times. The V and J genes are TRBV4-1 and TRBJ1-1, with no clear D. Germline V gene sequence: CDR1 MGHRA, CDR2 YSYEKL. V was trimmed by 3 bases and J by 6 bases, leaving 11 bases between them. The CDR3 length is 13 residues. The CDR3 nucleotides read TGCGCCAGCAGCCATGTAGGTGTGGCTGAAGCTTTCTTT. Its translation is CASSHVGVAEAFF.

This chain links TRBV11-1 with TRBJ2-7, with 8 positions matching TRBD1. J was trimmed by 5 bases and V by 3 bases; bases with no gene match: 6. The CDR3 totals 14 residues. The germline gives CDR1 SGHAT, CDR2 FQDESV (reference sequence). The CDR3 reads CASSFSTGVDEQYF. Here the CDR3 DNA reads TGTGCCAGCAGCTTTTCGACAGGGGTCGACGAGCAGTACTTC. Variable domain in full (rest from reference TRBV11-1 and TRBJ2-7): EAEVAQSPRYKITEKSQAVAFWCDPISGHATLYWYRQILGQGPELLVQFQDESVVDDSQLPKDRFSAERLKGVDSTLKIQPAELGDSAMYLCASSFSTGVDEQYFGPGTRLTVT.

This clonotype was observed once. This chain uses TRBV11-2 with TRBJ2-1; weak D call: TRBD2 (5 bases). Deletions cut 5 bases from V and 0 bases from J, with 14 bases between. The CDR3 runs 16 residues. Germline CDR1 SGHAT, CDR2 FQNNGV. CDR3 DNA: TGTGCCAGCAGCGTAAAAGCGGTAAGCTCCTACAATGAGCAGTTCTTC. It codes for CASSVKAVSSYNEQFF.

Here the CDR3 reads CASSSLDRELSYEKLFF. The DNA for the CDR3 is TGTGCCAGCAGTAGCCTGGACAGGGAGCTGTCCTATGAAAAACTGTTTTTT. The gene calls are TRBV2 and TRBJ1-4, with 8 bases identical to TRBD1. V trimming: 5 bases; J trimming: 6 bases; junction bases outside the gene matches: 14. CDR1 is SNHLY, CDR2 FYNNEI, per germline. CDR3 size: 17 residues.

This clonotype was picked up many times. The chain employs TRBV7-9 and TRBJ1-2; D possibly corresponds to TRBD1 (6 bases). Trimming took 4 bases from V and 4 from J, leaving 19 bases between them. The CDR3 extends over 16 amino acids. Germline V gene lookup returns CDR1 SEHNR and CDR2 FQNEAQ (reference sequence). The CDR3 bases are TGTGCCAGCAGCTATGAGGACAGCTACCTACTCTATGGCTACACCTTC. It yields the protein CASSYEDSYLLYGYTF. The entire variable domain, with the rest obtained from reference TRBV7-9 and TRBJ1-2, is as follows: DTGVSQNPRHKITKRGQNVTFRCDPISEHNRLYWYRQTLGQGPEFLTYFQNEAQLEKSRLLSDRFSAERPKGSFSTLEIQRTEQGDSAMYLCASSYEDSYLLYGYTFGSGTRLTVV.

This chain links TRBV20-1 with TRBJ2-7, with D possibly being TRBD2 (5 bases). Germline values: CDR1 DFQATT, CDR2 SNEGSKA (reference sequence). The CDR3 sequence is 11 residues long. Between the trimmed V and J ends, which lost 2 bases and 7 bases, there was a span of 9 bases. Here the CDR3 reads CSARIGEEQYF. The DNA of the CDR3 is TGCAGTGCTAGAATTGGGGAGGAGCAGTACTTC.

V gene TRBV15 combines with J gene TRBJ2-1; 11 nucleotides match TRBD1. Germline values: CDR1 LNHNV, CDR2 YYDKDF (reference sequence). The CDR3 is made up of 16 amino acids. The V and J ends lost 3 bases and 6 bases, in that order; junction bases with no gene match: 7. The CDR3 region is CATSSVAGTGGNEQFF. CDR3 DNA: TGTGCCACCAGCAGCGTAGCCGGGACAGGGGGCAATGAGCAGTTCTTC.

A word on this clonotype: Germline and junction disagree at one end, which may indicate a read error. The chain links TRBV4-1 to TRBJ2-5, with 8 bases fitting TRBD2. CDR3 length: 14 residues. Germline CDR1 and CDR2: MGHRA and YSYEKL. The CDR3 region is CASSYGGEQETQYF. The CDR3 bases are TGTGCCAGCAGTTACGGGGGGGAGCAAGAGACCCAGTACTTC.

This clonotype was detected only a few times. At one end, the junction sequence differs from germline, possibly due to a read error. The chain links TRBV20-1 to TRBJ1-2; 7 bases align to TRBD1. Germline V gene lookup returns CDR1 DFQATT and CDR2 SNEGSKA (reference sequence). This CDR3 contains 13 residues. This chain's CDR3 is CSASEQGQGGYTF. Here the CDR3 DNA reads TGCAGTGCTAGCGAACAGGGGCAGGGTGGCTATACCTTC.

The table lists this clonotype with a few counts. This may be a read error, as it is one base from a much larger clone. The rearrangement joins TRBV12-3 or TRBV12-4 to TRBJ2-7, with TRBD1 identical over 7 bases. The J call is doubtful: the DNA matches TRBJ2-1 better. The CDR3 has 11 amino acids. The CDR3 DNA is TGTGCCAGCAAAGGGGGCTACGAGCAGTTCTTC. This gives the protein CASKGGYEQFF.

The rearrangement uses TRBV10-3 and TRBJ1-5; D gene uncertain. This CDR3 has 12 residues. V gave up 4 bases and J gave up 7 bases, with 8 bases separating them. Germline CDR1 ENHRY, CDR2 SYGVKD. DNA for the CDR3: TGTGCCATCAGTGCTTTGGGACAGCCCCAGCATTTT. Its protein product is CAISALGQPQHF.